One sample yielded the 32 T cell receptor beta chains listed below, sequenced in a study of brain T cells in children with intractable seizures. Generated by immunoSEQ multiplex PCR, the TCRdb table keeps only in-frame clones and is missing some. The sample comprises some 76,000 clones, about 92% of which are singletons, and 1.5% rests with the top ten. The sample consisted of peripheral blood, taken at surgery. Receptor source: a boy under three years old with tuberous sclerosis and intractable seizures.

This chain connects TRBV19 to TRBJ1-2; 8 nucleotides match TRBD1. Germline values: CDR1 LNHDA, CDR2 SQIVND (reference sequence). Trimming removed 7 bases from V and 8 bases from J; junction bases left unmatched: 12. This CDR3 has 14 residues. In DNA, the CDR3 is TGTGCCAGTAATCTTTTAGGCAGGGGGCGCGGCTACACCTTC. Its translation: CASNLLGRGRGYTF.

J is TRBJ2-1 and V is TRBV7-2; the D is unclear. The germline gives CDR1 SGHTA, CDR2 FQGNSA. The CDR3 totals 13 residues. Trimming took 5 bases from V and 10 from J, leaving 15 bases between them. The CDR3 is CASSPGSVGEQFF. CDR3 nucleotide sequence: TGTGCCAGCAGCCCTGGGTCTGTCGGGGAGCAGTTCTTC.

The J gene is TRBJ1-1, the V gene TRBV3-1 (or the pseudogene TRBV3-2), with D possibly matching TRBD1 (5 bases). This CDR3 has 14 residues. Germline V gene sequence: CDR1 LGHDT, CDR2 YNNKEL (reference sequence). Trimming removed 4 bases from V and 7 bases from J, with 16 bases in between. CDR3 DNA: TGTGCCAGCAGCCCCACAGGAGGGAGGGGTGAAGCTTTCTTT. It translates to CASSPTGGRGEAFF.

The rearrangement joins TRBV2 to TRBJ1-1, with a tentative D call TRBD1 (5 bases). Germline V lookup: CDR1 SNHLY, CDR2 FYNNEI. The CDR3 totals 15 residues. V was shortened by 7 bases and J by 5 bases, with 20 bases between the two germline ends. CDR3 nucleotide sequence: TGTGCCAGCAAAGAAGGGGCAGAGACGCGGACTGAAGCTTTCTTT. Protein: CASKEGAETRTEAFF.

This sequence joins TRBV2 and TRBJ2-3; 12 positions agree with TRBD2. V dropped 8 bases and J dropped 3; count of bases not matched to a gene: 6. CDR1 SNHLY and CDR2 FYNNEI come from the germline V gene. This CDR3 spans 15 amino acids. The CDR3 is CASERLAGATDTQYF. Written as DNA, the CDR3 is TGTGCCAGCGAGAGACTAGCGGGAGCTACAGATACGCAGTATTTT. Together with reference TRBV2 and TRBJ2-3, the CDR3 gives the full variable domain: EPEVTQTPSHQVTQMGQEVILRCVPISNHLYFYWYRQILGQKVEFLVSFYNNEISEKSEIFDDQFSVERPDGSNFTLKIRSTKLEDSAMYFCASERLAGATDTQYFGPGTRLTVL.

The chain links TRBV27 to TRBJ2-3; D uncertain. V was cut by 9 bases and J by 7 bases, with 5 bases left in between. CDR3 length equals 9 residues. Germline V lookup: CDR1 MNHEY, CDR2 SMNVEV (reference sequence). The CDR3 DNA reads as TGTGCCAGAGGCCATACGCAGTATTTT. Its translation is CARGHTQYF.

V gene TRBV9 combines with J gene TRBJ2-3; 11 nucleotides align to TRBD2. Germline values: CDR1 SGDLS, CDR2 YYNGEE. The CDR3 has 15 residues. Germline trimming cut 4 bases from V and 4 bases from J; bases unmatched to any gene: 5. CDR3 nucleotides: TGTGCCAGCAGCAATAGCGGGAGGGCCCCAGATACGCAGTATTTT. This gives the protein CASSNSGRAPDTQYF.

This clone was detected only once. J is TRBJ1-2 and V is TRBV19, with D uncertain. This CDR3 comprises 13 residues. V shed 5 bases and J shed 3 bases, with 10 bases lying between them. CDR1 LNHDA and CDR2 SQIVND come from the germline V gene (reference sequence). Written as DNA, the CDR3 is TGTGCCAGTAGTTTAACATCGGACTATGGCTACACCTTC. It is translated as CASSLTSDYGYTF.

The V and J genes are TRBV4-2 and TRBJ2-2; no clear D gene. The CDR3 totals 12 residues. V lost 1 base, J lost 6 bases, and 3 bases lay in between. The germline V gene has CDR1 LGHNA and CDR2 YNFKEQ. The CDR3 is CASSQVPGELFF. The CDR3 DNA is TGTGCCAGCAGCCAAGTTCCCGGGGAGCTGTTTTTT.

The V gene is TRBV24-1, the J gene TRBJ1-3; D call uncertain. From germline, CDR1 is KGHDR and CDR2 SFDVKD. V was cut by 6 bases and J by 2 bases, with 7 bases left in between. The CDR3 runs 13 residues. CDR3: CATSIRAGNTIYF. For the CDR3, the DNA is TGTGCCACCAGTATTAGGGCTGGAAACACCATATATTTT.

This clone showed up just once. The rearrangement uses TRBV11-3 and TRBJ1-1; D gene unclear. The CDR3 length is 11 residues. With 5 bases removed from V and 11 bases from J, the gap between germline ends came to 12 bases. Germline CDR1 is SGHNT and CDR2 is YENEEA. The CDR3 region has the DNA TGTGCCAGCAGCACCTCGGTTGAGGCTTTCTTT. This translates into CASSTSVEAFF.

This chain joins TRBV18 and TRBJ2-3; 10 bases line up with TRBD2. V shed 4 bases, J shed 0 bases, and the junction held 13 bases outside the gene matches. The CDR3 is 19 residues long. Germline loops: CDR1 KGHSH, CDR2 LQKENI. CDR3 sequence reads: CASSRTKSLAGYSTDTQYF. As DNA, the CDR3 is TGTGCCAGCTCACGCACTAAATCACTAGCGGGGTATAGCACAGATACGCAGTATTTT.

A single count supports this clone. The V gene is TRBV11-2, the J gene TRBJ1-2; the D is unclear. Deletions cut 1 base from V and 8 bases from J, with 11 bases between. Germline CDR1 reads SGHAT; CDR2 reads FQNNGV. The CDR3 runs to 13 residues. Here the CDR3 reads CASSLVPLRGYTF. In nucleotides, the CDR3 is TGTGCCAGCAGCTTAGTCCCTTTGAGGGGCTACACCTTC.

The CDR3 spells CASSSIHRDVNYGYTF. DNA of the CDR3: TGTGCCAGCAGCTCAATCCACCGGGACGTCAACTATGGCTACACCTTC. The genes are TRBV11-2 and TRBJ1-2; TRBD1 might be the D (5 bases). Trimming took off 4 bases at V and 2 bases at J, with 17 bases between the two ends. Germline CDR1 reads SGHAT; CDR2 reads FQNNGV. There are 16 residues in the CDR3.

Only one count was recorded for this clone. This CDR3 reads CASSQEATGSYGYTF. CDR3 nucleotide sequence: TGCGCCAGCAGCCAAGAAGCCACAGGGAGCTATGGCTACACCTTC. The chain couples TRBV4-1 to TRBJ1-2; a weak D match, TRBD1 (6 bases). The CDR3 is made up of 15 amino acids. Germline CDR1 reads MGHRA; CDR2 reads YSYEKL. V was pared by 0 bases and J by 4 bases, with 12 bases between.

CDR3 coding DNA: TGTGCCAGCAGCGCCGACGACTATGGCTACACCTTC. The encoded protein is CASSADDYGYTF. The chain couples TRBV9 to TRBJ1-2; no definite D call. Between the trimmed V and J ends, which lost 3 bases and 3 bases, there was a span of 6 bases. CDR3 length: 12 residues. Germline V gene sequence: CDR1 SGDLS, CDR2 YYNGEE.

J is TRBJ1-4 and V is TRBV24-1; 8 nucleotides align to TRBD1. With 4 bases clipped from V and 8 bases from J, the junction kept 5 bases outside the gene matches. The germline V gene has CDR1 KGHDR and CDR2 SFDVKD. CDR3 length equals 14 residues. CDR3 in amino acids: CATSDSTGDEKLFF. The CDR3 DNA reads TGTGCCACCAGTGACTCGACAGGGGACGAAAAACTGTTTTTT.

The V and J genes are TRBV13 and TRBJ2-3; 7 bases are shared with TRBD2. With V trimmed by 0 bases and J by 4 bases, 16 bases remained unmatched. CDR3 length: 19 residues. Looked up from germline, CDR1 is PRHDT and CDR2 is FYEKMQ (reference sequence). Here the CDR3 DNA reads TGTGCCAGCAGCTTAGGCCCCCAACTTTCGTGGGAGGGCGCAGATACGCAGTATTTT. As protein: CASSLGPQLSWEGADTQYF.

The chain employs TRBV7-8 and TRBJ1-1; possibly TRBD1 for D (6 bases). The CDR3 loop spans 13 amino acids. Germline CDR1 reads SGHVS; CDR2 reads FQNEAQ. V was pared by 8 bases and J by 7 bases, with 17 bases between. CDR3 nucleotide sequence: TGTGCCAGCTGGGGGCGGGCGATAGGTGAAGCTTTCTTT. Translated: CASWGRAIGEAFF.

The J gene is TRBJ2-7, the V gene TRBV6-5; 8 bases are a match to TRBD1. This CDR3 has 12 amino acids. Germline trimming cut 6 bases from V and 5 bases from J; bases unmatched to any gene: 3. From germline, CDR1 is MNHEY and CDR2 SVGAGI. CDR3 sequence: CASSTTGDEQYF. In nucleotides, the CDR3 is TGTGCCAGCAGCACGACAGGGGACGAGCAGTACTTC.

The chain employs TRBV10-3 and TRBJ1-1; D is undetermined. V gave up 2 bases and J gave up 4 bases, with 11 bases separating them. CDR3 length equals 14 residues. Per the germline V gene, CDR1 is ENHRY and CDR2 is SYGVKD. CDR3 sequence reads: CAISEGVRGTEAFF. In DNA form, the CDR3 reads TGTGCCATCAGTGAGGGGGTGAGAGGCACTGAAGCTTTCTTT.

CDR3 loop: CASSRDSSNEKLFF. The CDR3, as DNA: TGCGCCAGCAGCAGGGACAGCTCTAATGAAAAACTGTTTTTT. The chain is built from TRBV5-1 and TRBJ1-4; 7 nucleotides align to TRBD1. Germline V lookup: CDR1 SGHRS, CDR2 YFSETQ. The V gene end was trimmed by 4 bases and the J gene end by 3 bases; junction bases not matched to a gene: 3. CDR3 length equals 14 residues.

The J gene is TRBJ2-1, the V gene TRBV5-4; D perhaps matches TRBD2 (6 bases). CDR3 size: 13 residues. Germline V CDR1 and CDR2: SGHNT, YYREEE (reference sequence). V dropped 4 bases and J dropped 7 bases, with 12 bases sitting between them. CDR3: CASSITSLNEQFF. The CDR3 DNA follows: TGTGCCAGCAGCATCACTAGCTTAAATGAGCAGTTCTTC.

For this clone: The same CDR3 can be traced to other DNA sequences in this sample. This chain uses TRBV9 with TRBJ1-2; 10 bases fit TRBD1. CDR1 and CDR2 from the germline V gene are SGDLS and YYNGEE. This CDR3 has 14 residues. V shed 0 bases, J shed 4 bases, and the junction held 0 bases outside the gene matches. This CDR3 reads CASSVGTGGYGYTF. The CDR3 DNA reads as TGTGCCAGCAGCGTAGGGACAGGGGGCTATGGCTACACCTTC.

This clone was detected once. This chain joins TRBV1 and TRBJ2-7; the D call TRBD2 from the table was never checked on the DNA. TRBV1 represents a pseudogene. The CDR3 has 16 residues. Here the CDR3 reads CTSSQRTSGGPLEQYF. The CDR3 DNA reads as TGCACCAGCAGCCAACGGACTAGCGGGGGGCCCCTCGAGCAGTACTTC.

The gene calls are TRBV27 and TRBJ2-3, with D maybe TRBD2 (5 bases). The CDR3 consists of 15 residues. Looked up from germline, CDR1 is MNHEY and CDR2 is SMNVEV (reference sequence). V lost 3 bases, J lost 3 bases, and 13 bases lay in between. This CDR3 is CASSLVGPGTDTQYF. CDR3 coding DNA: TGTGCCAGCAGTTTGGTAGGGCCGGGGACAGATACGCAGTATTTT.

The chain employs TRBV6-5 and TRBJ1-2; 7 nucleotides line up with TRBD1. CDR1 is MNHEY and CDR2 is SVGAGI in the germline V gene. The CDR3 is 15 amino acids. V lost 6 bases and J lost 3; bases outside the gene matches: 10. The CDR3 sequence is CASRRNRDSDYGYTF. In nucleotides, the CDR3 is TGTGCCAGCAGACGCAACCGGGACAGCGACTATGGCTACACCTTC.

V is TRBV7-9 and J is TRBJ1-5; the D gene is possibly TRBD1 (5 bases). The CDR3 runs to 14 residues. Germline CDR1 is SEHNR and CDR2 is FQNEAQ (reference sequence). The V and J ends lost 1 base and 6 bases respectively, with 10 bases between them. CDR3 bases: TGTGCCAGCAGCTTAGTCCAGGGCACTCAGCCCCAGCATTTT. Amino acids: CASSLVQGTQPQHF. Combining the CDR3 with reference TRBV7-9 and TRBJ1-5 gives the whole variable domain DTGVSQNPRHKITKRGQNVTFRCDPISEHNRLYWYRQTLGQGPEFLTYFQNEAQLEKSRLLSDRFSAERPKGSFSTLEIQRTEQGDSAMYLCASSLVQGTQPQHFGDGTRLSIL.

CDR3 nucleotide sequence: TGTGCCAGCAGCGTAGAGGGACTTTATGGCTACACCTTC. It translates to CASSVEGLYGYTF. V and J are TRBV9 and TRBJ1-2; TRBD1 is a possible D gene (5 bases). V lost 0 bases and J 5 bases, leaving 8 bases between the germline ends. The germline CDR1 and CDR2 sequences are SGDLS and YYNGEE. The CDR3 sequence is 13 residues long.

This chain connects TRBV11-2 to TRBJ2-7, with D tentatively TRBD1 or TRBD2 (5 bases each). This CDR3 has 14 residues. V dropped 6 bases and J dropped 0 bases, with 12 bases sitting between them. CDR1 is SGHAT, CDR2 FQNNGV, per germline. The CDR3 nucleotides are TGTGCCAGCAGGACGCCGGGACGCTCCTACGAGCAGTACTTC. Translated, it gives CASRTPGRSYEQYF.

The chain recombines TRBV5-1 with TRBJ2-7; unclear D gene. Germline CDR1 reads SGHRS; CDR2 reads YFSETQ. The CDR3 extends over 14 amino acids. Trimming took off 2 bases at V and 0 bases at J, with 9 bases between the two ends. The CDR3 is CASSFGVSSYEQYF. DNA of the CDR3: TGCGCCAGCAGCTTTGGAGTTAGCTCCTACGAGCAGTACTTC.

The V and J genes are TRBV7-9 and TRBJ2-3, with D uncertain. CDR3 length: 17 residues. Trimming left V 5 bases short and J 0 bases short, with 18 bases between. Germline V gene lookup returns CDR1 SEHNR and CDR2 FQNEAQ (reference sequence). CDR3 coding DNA: TGTGCCAGCAGCCCGTTTATGCGAGCCCGAAGCACAGATACGCAGTATTTT. Translating it yields CASSPFMRARSTDTQYF. The variable domain in full, completed from reference TRBV7-9 and TRBJ2-3, reads DTGVSQNPRHKITKRGQNVTFRCDPISEHNRLYWYRQTLGQGPEFLTYFQNEAQLEKSRLLSDRFSAERPKGSFSTLEIQRTEQGDSAMYLCASSPFMRARSTDTQYFGPGTRLTVL.